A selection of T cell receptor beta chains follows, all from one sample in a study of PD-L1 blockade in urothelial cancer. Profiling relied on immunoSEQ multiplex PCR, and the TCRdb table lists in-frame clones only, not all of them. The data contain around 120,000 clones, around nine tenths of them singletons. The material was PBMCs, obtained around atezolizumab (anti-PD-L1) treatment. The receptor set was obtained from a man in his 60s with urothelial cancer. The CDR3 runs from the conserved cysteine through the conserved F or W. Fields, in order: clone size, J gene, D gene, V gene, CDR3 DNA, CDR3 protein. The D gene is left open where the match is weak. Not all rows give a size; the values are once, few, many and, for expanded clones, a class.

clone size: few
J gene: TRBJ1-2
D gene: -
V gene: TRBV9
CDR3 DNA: TGTGCCAGCAGCGTAGAGCTGTCGGGGGTTGGCTACACCTTC
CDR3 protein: CASSVELSGVGYTF

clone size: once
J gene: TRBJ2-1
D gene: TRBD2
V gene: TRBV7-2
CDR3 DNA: TGTGCCAGCAGCCTAGCGGGAGGGGGTGAGCAGTTCTTC
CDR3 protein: CASSLAGGGEQFF

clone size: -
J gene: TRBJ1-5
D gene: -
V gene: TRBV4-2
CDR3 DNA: TGTGCCAGCAGCCAAGATAGGGAAGGGGGTGGGCCCCAGCATTTT
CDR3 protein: CASSQDREGGGPQHF

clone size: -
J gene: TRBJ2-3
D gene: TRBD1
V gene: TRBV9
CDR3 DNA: TGTGCCAGCAGCGCTTGGGACAGCGACACAGATACGCAGTATTTT
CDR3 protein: CASSAWDSDTDTQYF

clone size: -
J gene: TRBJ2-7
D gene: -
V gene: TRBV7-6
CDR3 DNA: TGTGCCAGCAGCTCCGGTTGGACAGACGAGCAGTACTTC
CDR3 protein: CASSSGWTDEQYF

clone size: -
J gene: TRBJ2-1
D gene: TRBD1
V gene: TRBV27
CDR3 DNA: TGTGCCAGCAGTTTGGATAGGAGGGGACAGGGGCGTGGATATGAGCAGTTCTTC
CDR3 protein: CASSLDRRGQGRGYEQFF

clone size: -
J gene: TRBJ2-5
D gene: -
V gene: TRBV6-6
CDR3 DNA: TGTGCCAGCAGTTACTCCAGTGAAGCGGAGCAAGAGACCCAGTACTTC
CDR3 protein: CASSYSSEAEQETQYF

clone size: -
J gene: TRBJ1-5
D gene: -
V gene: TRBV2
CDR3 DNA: TGTGCCAGCAGTGAACAGGGGCCAACTTATAGCAATCAGCCCCAGCATTTT
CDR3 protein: CASSEQGPTYSNQPQHF

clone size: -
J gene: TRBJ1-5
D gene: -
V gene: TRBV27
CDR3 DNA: TGTGCCAGCAGTACGGGGTCCCGGGCAAATCAGCCCCAGCATTTT
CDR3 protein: CASSTGSRANQPQHF

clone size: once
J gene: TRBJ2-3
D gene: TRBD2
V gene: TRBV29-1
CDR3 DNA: TGCAGCGTTGTAGCGGGAGGGCTAGATACGCAGTATTTT
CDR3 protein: CSVVAGGLDTQYF

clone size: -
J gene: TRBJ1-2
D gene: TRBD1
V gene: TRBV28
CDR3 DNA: TGTGCCAGCAGAATATCAATACAGGGGGGTCCTAACTATGGCTACACCTTC
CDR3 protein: CASRISIQGGPNYGYTF

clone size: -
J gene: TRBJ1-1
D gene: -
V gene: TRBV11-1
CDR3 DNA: TGTGCCAGCAGCAACCCTGGGGCAATGCACCGGGAAGCTTTCTTT
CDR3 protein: CASSNPGAMHREAFF

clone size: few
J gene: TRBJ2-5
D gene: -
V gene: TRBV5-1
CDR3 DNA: TGCGCCAGCAGCTTGGATGGCAGGGTCGAGACCCAGTACTTC
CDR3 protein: CASSLDGRVETQYF

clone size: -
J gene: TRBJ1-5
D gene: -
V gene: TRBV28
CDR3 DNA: TGTGCCAGCAGTTTAAATGGGCAGGGGAGCAATCAGCCCCAGCATTTT
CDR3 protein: CASSLNGQGSNQPQHF

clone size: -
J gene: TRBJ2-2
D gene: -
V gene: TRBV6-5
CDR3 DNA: TGTGCCAGCAGCGTTCAGGCAGGGGTAAACGGGGAGCTGTTTTTT
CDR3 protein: CASSVQAGVNGELFF

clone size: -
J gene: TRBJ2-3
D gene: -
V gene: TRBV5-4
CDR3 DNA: TGTGCCAGCAGCCCCGAAAAGTGGACTGGACTCGGAGATACGCAGTATTTT
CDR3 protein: CASSPEKWTGLGDTQYF

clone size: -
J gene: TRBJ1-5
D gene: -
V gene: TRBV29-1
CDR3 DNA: TGCAGCGTGAGTCCAGGAACGGACTATCAGCCCCAGCATTTT
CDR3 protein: CSVSPGTDYQPQHF

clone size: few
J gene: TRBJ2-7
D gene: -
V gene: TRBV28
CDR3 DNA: TGTGCCACCCAAAGGGGCCTCGGCTACGAGCAGTACTTC
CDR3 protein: CATQRGLGYEQYF

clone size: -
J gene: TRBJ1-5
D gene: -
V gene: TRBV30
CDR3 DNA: TGTGCCTGGAGTGTAAGGGAGAATCAGCCCCAGCATTTT
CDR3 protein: CAWSVRENQPQHF

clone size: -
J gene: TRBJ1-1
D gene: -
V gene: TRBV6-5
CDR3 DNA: TGTGCCAGCAGTTACTCGTCCCGGGACACTGAAGCTTTCTTT
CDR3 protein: CASSYSSRDTEAFF

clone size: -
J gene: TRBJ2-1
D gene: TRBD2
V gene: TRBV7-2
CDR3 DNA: TGTGCCAGCAGCTTAGATATCGGACTAGCCGTCTACAATGAGCAGTTCTTC
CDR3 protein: CASSLDIGLAVYNEQFF

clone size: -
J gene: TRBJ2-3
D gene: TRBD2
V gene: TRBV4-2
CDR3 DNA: TGTGCCAGCAGCCAGACTAGCGGGGGCACAGATACGCAGTATTTT
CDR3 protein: CASSQTSGGTDTQYF